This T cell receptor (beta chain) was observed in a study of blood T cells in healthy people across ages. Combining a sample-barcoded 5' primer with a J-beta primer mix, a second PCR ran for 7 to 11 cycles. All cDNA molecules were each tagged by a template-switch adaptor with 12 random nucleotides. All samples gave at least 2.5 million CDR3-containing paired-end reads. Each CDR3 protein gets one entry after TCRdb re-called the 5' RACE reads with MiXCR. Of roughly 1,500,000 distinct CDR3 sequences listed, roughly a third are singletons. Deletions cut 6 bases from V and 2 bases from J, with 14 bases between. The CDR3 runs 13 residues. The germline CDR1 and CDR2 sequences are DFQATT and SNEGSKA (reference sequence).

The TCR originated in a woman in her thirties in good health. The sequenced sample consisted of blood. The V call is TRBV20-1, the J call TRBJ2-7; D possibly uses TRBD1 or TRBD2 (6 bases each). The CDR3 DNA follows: TGCAGTGCCACCCGGGGGCTCACCTACGAGCAGTACTTC. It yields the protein CSATRGLTYEQYF.